The present T cell receptor (beta chain) was sequenced within a study of T cells in Graves' hyperthyroidism and ophthalmopathy. The CDR3 is 16 residues long. V dropped 3 bases and J dropped 5 bases, with 22 bases sitting between them. The germline gives CDR1 GTSNPN, CDR2 SVGIG (reference sequence). TCR beta CDR3 region amplification was performed from RNA transcripts. A first-round RT-PCR of the TCR CDR3 used the HTBI primer set. One entry per CDR3 protein, called by TCRdb with MiXCR from the multiplex PCR reads. Among hundreds of thousands of distinct CDR3 sequences listed, roughly 15% were seen once.

The rearrangement uses TRBV30 and TRBJ1-2; unclear D gene. Sequences were obtained from blood. The clonotype was recovered from a man between 18 and 29 years old with Graves' ophthalmopathy. Here the CDR3 reads CAWSVLVGPLRYGYTF. The CDR3 coding sequence is TGTGCCTGGAGCGTTCTTGTAGGGCCCCTCAGATATGGCTACACCTTC.